These 20 T cell receptor beta chains were all obtained from the same sample, sequenced in a study of T cells in narcolepsy. Data came from immunoSEQ multiplex PCR; TCRdb stores just in-frame clones and leaves some out. The sample carries fewer than 20,000 clones, 85% recorded once. Sequencing used memory (CD45RA-) CD4+ T cells from blood. The receptors come from a human donor in good health.

This clone showed up just once. This chain uses TRBV29-1 with TRBJ1-1; D is ambiguous. This CDR3 region has 14 residues. Germline V gene lookup returns CDR1 SQVTM and CDR2 ANQGSEA. Trimming removed 1 base from V and 5 bases from J, with 14 bases in between. The CDR3 sequence is CSVEGLHGETEAFF. The DNA of the CDR3 is TGCAGCGTTGAAGGCTTACACGGGGAGACTGAAGCTTTCTTT.

The chain carries TRBV2 and TRBJ2-1, with a tentative D call TRBD2 (5 bases). The V end lost 8 bases, the J end lost 9 bases, and 11 bases lay between the germline ends. The V gene's germline CDR1 is SNHLY and CDR2 FYNNEI. The CDR3 loop spans 11 amino acids. The CDR3: CASRARGEQFF. For the CDR3, the DNA is TGTGCCAGCCGGGCCCGGGGTGAGCAGTTCTTC. Full variable domain (remainder filled in from reference TRBV2 and TRBJ2-1): EPEVTQTPSHQVTQMGQEVILRCVPISNHLYFYWYRQILGQKVEFLVSFYNNEISEKSEIFDDQFSVERPDGSNFTLKIRSTKLEDSAMYFCASRARGEQFFGPGTRLTVL.

This chain uses TRBV7-9 with TRBJ2-5, with 7 bases lining up with TRBD1. J gave up 10 bases and V 2 bases, and 7 bases lay outside the gene matches. CDR1 is SEHNR and CDR2 is FQNEAQ in the germline V gene (reference sequence). The CDR3 extends over 13 amino acids. The CDR3 region has the DNA TGTGCCAGCAGCTTATCGGGACAGATGGGCCAGTACTTC. Encoded protein: CASSLSGQMGQYF.

This clone occurred a few times. The V gene is TRBV19, the J gene TRBJ1-4, with 7 bases that match TRBD1. V lost 4 bases, J lost 8 bases, and 13 bases stayed unmatched. Germline CDR1 and CDR2: LNHDA and SQIVND (reference sequence). There are 16 residues in the CDR3. CDR3 in DNA: TGTGCCAGTAGTACGTACCTTCTTGGACAGGAAGAAAAACTGTTTTTT. Protein sequence: CASSTYLLGQEEKLFF.

The J gene is TRBJ1-1, the V gene TRBV2; D is uncertain. This CDR3 spans 12 amino acids. The germline gives CDR1 SNHLY, CDR2 FYNNEI. With 1 base removed from V and 2 bases from J, the gap between germline ends came to 2 bases. The CDR3 region is CASSEVNTEAFF. CDR3 DNA sequence: TGTGCCAGCAGTGAAGTCAACACTGAAGCTTTCTTT.

The chain has TRBV2 and TRBJ2-5, with TRBD2 identical over 11 bases. Trimming at V came to 6 bases and at J to 7 bases, leaving 10 bases not matched to a gene. Germline assignment: CDR1 SNHLY and CDR2 FYNNEI. This CDR3 spans 15 amino acids. The DNA of the CDR3 is TGTGCCAGCAGAACCCGACTAGCGGGGAGTGGGACCCAGTACTTC. Amino acids: CASRTRLAGSGTQYF.

V gene TRBV7-9 combines with J gene TRBJ2-3; D perhaps matches TRBD1 (6 bases). The CDR3 covers 15 residues. With 5 bases removed from V and 2 bases from J, the gap between germline ends came to 14 bases. Germline loops: CDR1 SEHNR, CDR2 FQNEAQ (reference sequence). CDR3 loop: CASSPLQGVTDTQYF. In DNA form, the CDR3 reads TGTGCCAGCAGCCCGTTACAGGGTGTCACAGATACGCAGTATTTT.

The CDR3 coding sequence is TGTGCCAGCAGGGGGACCCCCCCGGAGACCCAGTACTTC. Translating gives CASRGTPPETQYF. The genes are TRBV6-1 and TRBJ2-5, with D tentatively TRBD1 or TRBD2 (5 bases each). Between the trimmed V and J ends, which lost 6 bases and 5 bases, there was a span of 13 bases. The CDR3 runs 13 residues. The germline V gene encodes CDR1 MNHNS and CDR2 SASEGT.

The chain combines TRBV5-1 with TRBJ2-2; no firm D call. The V gene's germline CDR1 is SGHRS and CDR2 YFSETQ. V was shortened by 6 bases and J by 0 bases, with 12 bases between the two germline ends. The CDR3 loop spans 15 amino acids. As DNA, the CDR3 is TGCGCCAGCAAAGGACCCATGGCGAACACCGGGGAGCTGTTTTTT. Its protein is CASKGPMANTGELFF.

The rearrangement uses TRBV30 and TRBJ2-2; TRBD1 or TRBD2 may be the D gene (8 bases each). CDR3 length: 15 amino acids. Germline assignment: CDR1 GTSNPN and CDR2 SVGIG (reference sequence). The germline V and J ends were trimmed by 4 bases and 5 bases, with 17 bases remaining between them. The CDR3 sequence is CAWNRGVAGTGELFF. The CDR3 DNA reads as TGTGCCTGGAACAGGGGGGTAGCGGGGACCGGGGAGCTGTTTTTT.

In its sample, this clone was seen a few times. The gene calls are TRBV30 and TRBJ2-7, with D maybe TRBD1 (6 bases). The V gene's germline CDR1 is GTSNPN and CDR2 SVGIG (reference sequence). CDR3 length: 14 amino acids. V was pared by 3 bases and J by 3 bases, with 15 bases between. The CDR3 reads CAWRGLGASYEQYF. As DNA, the CDR3 is TGTGCCTGGAGGGGGCTGGGGGCCAGCTACGAGCAGTACTTC.

The rearrangement joins TRBV7-2 to TRBJ2-7, with 12 bases aligning to TRBD2. Unmatched junction bases numbered 1, after V lost 4 bases and J lost 3 bases. The CDR3 extends over 14 amino acids. Germline assignment: CDR1 SGHTA and CDR2 FQGNSA. The CDR3 here is CASSSLAGGYEQYF. In DNA form, the CDR3 reads TGTGCCAGCAGCTCACTAGCGGGGGGCTACGAGCAGTACTTC.

This chain joins TRBV4-2 and TRBJ2-3; the D is unclear. Germline values: CDR1 LGHNA, CDR2 YNFKEQ. This CDR3 region has 14 residues. The V end was cut by 4 bases, the J end by 1 base, with 9 bases between. The CDR3 nucleotides read TGTGCCAGCAGCCCACGCGGCCGCACAGATACGCAGTATTTT. This gives the protein CASSPRGRTDTQYF.

V usage is TRBV7-9 and J usage is TRBJ2-1, with D tentatively TRBD2 (6 bases). V was trimmed by 4 bases and J by 6 bases, leaving 13 bases between them. The germline CDR1 and CDR2 sequences are SEHNR and FQNEAQ (reference sequence). This CDR3 contains 14 residues. CDR3 region: CASSSGLWGNEQFF. For the CDR3, the DNA is TGTGCCAGCAGCTCCGGACTATGGGGCAATGAGCAGTTCTTC.

V usage is TRBV13 and J usage is TRBJ2-2; D is ambiguous. The germline V gene encodes CDR1 PRHDT and CDR2 FYEKMQ (reference sequence). This CDR3 contains 16 residues. Trimming took off 5 bases at V and 2 bases at J, with 15 bases between the two ends. The CDR3: CASSLDIVLNTGELFF. The CDR3 nucleotides read TGTGCCAGCAGCCTCGACATCGTATTAAACACCGGGGAGCTGTTTTTT.

V and J are TRBV6-1 and TRBJ1-3; no definite D call. With 6 bases removed from V and 0 bases from J, the gap between germline ends came to 18 bases. Germline V gene lookup returns CDR1 MNHNS and CDR2 SASEGT. This CDR3 is 17 amino acids long. The CDR3 protein is CASSETPAVRSGNTIYF. CDR3 coding DNA: TGTGCCAGCAGCGAAACCCCCGCCGTTCGCTCTGGAAACACCATATATTTT.

The chain uses TRBV9 and TRBJ1-6; a weak D match, TRBD1 (6 bases). CDR1 and CDR2 (germline): SGDLS, YYNGEE. The ends were cut back, 0 bases at V and 11 bases at J, with 12 bases in the middle. CDR3 length equals 14 residues. The CDR3 reads CASSVGRGGTPLHF. CDR3 coding DNA: TGTGCCAGCAGCGTAGGTAGGGGGGGTACACCCCTCCACTTT.

This clone was recorded a few times. This chain uses TRBV9 with TRBJ1-2; D might be TRBD1 (6 bases). The CDR3 is made up of 15 amino acids. V was trimmed by 2 bases and J by 2 bases, leaving 13 bases between them. Germline V gives CDR1 SGDLS, CDR2 YYNGEE. The CDR3: CASSVAEGGNYGYTF. The CDR3 bases are TGTGCCAGCAGCGTTGCGGAGGGGGGAAACTATGGCTACACCTTC.

This clone was seen just once. V is TRBV5-1 and J is TRBJ2-2, with TRBD1 matching over 9 bases. This CDR3 has 15 residues. After removal of 2 bases from V and 7 bases from J, the junction contained 6 bases not matched to a gene. The V gene's germline CDR1 is SGHRS and CDR2 YFSETQ. The CDR3 loop is CASSLTGGLVGELFF. CDR3 in DNA: TGCGCCAGCAGCTTAACAGGGGGCCTGGTCGGGGAGCTGTTTTTT.

The J gene is TRBJ2-1, the V gene TRBV5-1; perhaps TRBD2 as D (6 bases). Germline assignment: CDR1 SGHRS and CDR2 YFSETQ. This CDR3 region has 22 residues. Between the trimmed V and J ends, which lost 0 bases and 0 bases, there was a span of 28 bases. CDR3 nucleotides: TGCGCCAGCAGCTTGGATTATCAGTCCCTCGGCGCGGGGCCGAGCTCCTACAATGAGCAGTTCTTC. The encoded protein is CASSLDYQSLGAGPSSYNEQFF.